This T cell receptor (beta chain) was identified in a study of blood T cell repertoires in COVID-19 (dated by TCRdb to about 2020). In terms of the full investigation: Samples covering the acute and convalescent phases of COVID-19 were provided by collaborators in the United States, Italy and Spain. The dataset comprised deeply sampled blood TCRbeta repertoires from subjects exposed to, actively infected with, or recovered from COVID-19. The repertoires were released in a freely available public database meant as a resource for research on the immune response to SARS-CoV-2. HLA class I and class II types, where available, came from metadata supplied by the sample provider rather than from assay-based typing. The samples were drawn from the first 160 participants of the ongoing ImmuneRACE study and from 1,254 subjects provided by 6 global collaborators. The prospective study material was composed of cDNA or gDNA derived from T cells, B-cell-depleted T cells, or PBMCs. The sample metadata nearly always contained a de-identified subject ID, COVID-19 status, age in years and sex.

Trimming removed 0 bases from V and 4 bases from J, leaving 11 bases between the germline ends. CDR1 SGHRS and CDR2 YFSETQ were looked up in the germline V gene. CDR3 length: 15 amino acids, cysteine to phenylalanine. Only the CDR3 DNA stays, 45 bases, in frame from base 1. The immunoSEQ Assay, a bias-controlled multiplex PCR, was used to amplify TCRbeta CDR3 regions from genomic DNA. The original methods were these. Nucleated cell counts per sample were estimated from amplification of reference gene primers within the assay. Sequence reads were collapsed and filtered to measure the absolute abundance of every unique TCRbeta CDR3 rearrangement. For each sample, productive Simpson clonality was calculated by taking the square root of Simpson's diversity index across productive rearrangements. The table was pulled from immuneACCESS by TCRdb, which kept in-frame rearrangements only. Such tables lose some clones; where checked, under half of the loss comes from unresolved V genes, and the rest has no known cause. V and J calls and clone size are copied from that table; D and trimming were computed from the DNA. This sample has about 50,000 clones in its table, and about 90% of those were observed once. The ten largest account for more than 15% of the sample.

General study outcomes and caveats: The amount of clinical and demographic metadata varied by source and participant and was provided uncurated.

With respect to this clone: No antigen is known for it. Base qualities are not provided; no much larger clone lies one nucleotide away.

Each collaborating institution followed its own protocols to collect whole blood in K2EDTA tubes. Collaborator samples were shipped for TCRbeta analysis as frozen whole blood, isolated PBMCs, or DNA extracted from either sample type. This sequence originates from a human donor with active COVID-19. The donor label of this sample is uncertain. The chain is assembled from TRBV5-1 and TRBJ1-3, with TRBD1 as a weak D call on 5 bases. Specimen: peripheral blood. The nucleotides read TGCGCCAGCAGCTTGGCCTCAGGGCCCGGAAACACCATATATTTT. It is translated as CASSLASGPGNTIYF.